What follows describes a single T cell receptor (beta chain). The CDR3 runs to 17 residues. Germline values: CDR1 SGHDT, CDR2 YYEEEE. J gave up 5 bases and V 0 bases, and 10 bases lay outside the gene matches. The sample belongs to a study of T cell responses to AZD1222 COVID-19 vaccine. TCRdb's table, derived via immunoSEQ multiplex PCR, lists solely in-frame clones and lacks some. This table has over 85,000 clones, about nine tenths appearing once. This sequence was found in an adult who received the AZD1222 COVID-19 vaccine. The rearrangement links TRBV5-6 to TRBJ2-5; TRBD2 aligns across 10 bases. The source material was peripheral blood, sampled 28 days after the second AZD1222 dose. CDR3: CASSLVVAGGVTETQYF. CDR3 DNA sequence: TGTGCCAGCAGCTTGGTGGTAGCGGGAGGAGTCACGGAGACCCAGTACTTC.